These 25 T cell receptor beta chains came from one sample sequenced in a study of cytomegalovirus exposure and HLA in healthy donors. 13 Jbeta primers and 60 Vbeta primers were used for the PCR. Assay: immunoSEQ multiplex PCR; the TCRdb copy retains only in-frame clones and omits some. The sample yields some 87,000 clones, roughly 80% seen once. Sequencing was done on a sample of PBMCs. The receptors here all came from a man aged 45 to 65 in good health and CMV-seropositive.

Sample share makes this clone medium-sized. The genes are TRBV5-5 and TRBJ2-7; 12 bases line up with TRBD2. There are 19 residues in the CDR3. J gave up 0 bases and V 2 bases, and 12 bases lay outside the gene matches. Germline assignment: CDR1 SGHKS and CDR2 YYEKEE (reference sequence). The CDR3 is CASSLTSGTSGPSSYEQYF. The CDR3 DNA reads TGTGCCAGCAGCTTAACCTCCGGGACTAGCGGGCCGAGCTCCTACGAGCAGTACTTC.

The chain uses TRBV30 and TRBJ2-5, with 9 bases aligning to TRBD2. Trimming at V came to 3 bases and at J to 5 bases, leaving 1 base not matched to a gene. CDR1 and CDR2 from the germline V gene are GTSNPN and SVGIG (reference sequence). The CDR3 loop spans 12 amino acids. DNA of the CDR3: TGTGCCTGGAGCGGACTAGCGGAGACCCAGTACTTC. It encodes CAWSGLAETQYF.

The chain links TRBV9 to TRBJ2-1, with TRBD2 matching over 10 bases. Trimming took 4 bases from V and 7 from J; bases not matched to a gene: 5. This CDR3 is built from 14 residues. CDR1 and CDR2 (germline): SGDLS, YYNGEE. CDR3 amino acids: CASSLGTSVNEQFF. The CDR3, as DNA: TGTGCCAGCAGCCTCGGGACTAGCGTTAATGAGCAGTTCTTC.

The chain recombines TRBV7-2 with TRBJ1-4; D perhaps matches TRBD1 (5 bases). V shed 1 base and J shed 14 bases, with 17 bases lying between them. This CDR3 contains 14 residues. Germline CDR1 reads SGHTA; CDR2 reads FQGNSA. As DNA, the CDR3 is TGTGCCAGCAGCTTAGGTTTCCAGTCCCGGGGGCTGTTTTTT. This codes for CASSLGFQSRGLFF.

This chain uses TRBV6-5 with TRBJ1-5; 11 bases agree with TRBD1. The length of the CDR3 is 15 residues. V dropped 0 bases and J dropped 6; count of bases not matched to a gene: 1. Germline V CDR1 and CDR2: MNHEY, SVGAGI. The CDR3 bases are TGTGCCAGCAGTTACTCCGGGACAGGGGGTCAGCCCCAGCATTTT. Translating it yields CASSYSGTGGQPQHF.

This chain joins TRBV7-6 and TRBJ1-3; 9 positions match TRBD1. J gave up 2 bases and V 6 bases, and 20 bases lay outside the gene matches. The CDR3 sequence is 20 residues long. Germline V gives CDR1 SGHVS, CDR2 FNYEAQ. In DNA form, the CDR3 reads TGTGCCAGCAGTCGCACTCCCCACCAAGACAGGGGGAACACTGGAAACACCATATATTTT. The encoded protein is CASSRTPHQDRGNTGNTIYF.

This clone was observed once. V gene TRBV4-2 combines with J gene TRBJ2-4; possible D gene TRBD1, 6 bases. There are 15 residues in the CDR3. Trimming took 2 bases from V and 0 from J, leaving 8 bases between them. The V gene's germline CDR1 is LGHNA and CDR2 YNFKEQ. CDR3 in amino acids: CASSQTQGAKNIQYF. For the CDR3, the DNA is TGTGCCAGCAGCCAAACACAGGGAGCCAAAAACATTCAGTACTTC.

This chain joins TRBV5-1 and TRBJ1-4; D uncertain. Per germline, CDR1 SGHRS and CDR2 YFSETQ. This CDR3 comprises 15 residues. The V and J ends lost 3 bases and 0 bases respectively, with 9 bases between them. CDR3 bases: TGCGCCAGCAGCTCGGACTTCGCAACTAATGAAAAACTGTTTTTT. Translation gives CASSSDFATNEKLFF.

This clone was seen just once. The V call is TRBV30, the J call TRBJ1-5; TRBD1 matches 9 bases. The CDR3 consists of 14 residues. Germline CDR1 GTSNPN, CDR2 SVGIG (reference sequence). V shed 3 bases and J 2 bases; nucleotides not matched to a gene: 2. DNA for the CDR3: TGTGCCTGGAGCCGGACAGGGGGCAATCAGCCCCAGCATTTT. This translates into CAWSRTGGNQPQHF.

The CDR3 nucleotides read TGCGCCAGCAGCCCTGGGACTAGCGGGGGGGCCGGCACAGATACGCAGTATTTT. As protein: CASSPGTSGGAGTDTQYF. This chain joins TRBV5-1 and TRBJ2-3; 16 positions match TRBD2. Trimming removed 4 bases from V and 1 base from J; junction bases left unmatched: 6. The CDR3 spans 18 residues. Germline lookup yields CDR1 SGHRS and CDR2 YFSETQ. Combining the CDR3 with reference TRBV5-1 and TRBJ2-3 gives the whole variable domain KAGVTQTPRYLIKTRGQQVTLSCSPISGHRSVSWYQQTPGQGLQFLFEYFSETQRNKGNFPGRFSGRQFSNSRSEMNVSTLELGDSALYLCASSPGTSGGAGTDTQYFGPGTRLTVL.

V and J are TRBV7-2 and TRBJ1-1; no clear D. Deletions cut 5 bases from V and 0 bases from J, with 10 bases between. The CDR3 length is 14 residues. CDR1 and CDR2 (germline): SGHTA, FQGNSA. CDR3 bases: TGTGCCAGCAGCCAATACATCATGAACACTGAAGCTTTCTTT. Amino acids: CASSQYIMNTEAFF.

This clone was seen a handful of times. Other DNA sequences in this specimen translate into the identical CDR3. This chain's CDR3 is CASDSGKGTGELFF. The CDR3 nucleotides are TGTGCCAGTGATAGCGGGAAGGGCACCGGGGAGCTGTTTTTT. The chain links TRBV7-9 to TRBJ2-2; 8 nucleotides agree with TRBD2. Germline V gene lookup returns CDR1 SEHNR and CDR2 FQNEAQ (reference sequence). The CDR3 covers 14 residues. V gave up 9 bases and J gave up 4 bases; unmatched junction bases: 7.

This clone was seen more than once but under ten times. This chain joins TRBV29-1 and TRBJ2-3, with D maybe TRBD2 (5 bases). V was trimmed by 5 bases and J by 1 base, leaving 19 bases between them. The CDR3 spans 16 residues. CDR1 is SQVTM and CDR2 is ANQGSEA in the germline V gene. The CDR3 coding sequence is TGCAGCGTTCCAGGCACGATGGCTAGCCGCACAGATACGCAGTATTTT. This encodes CSVPGTMASRTDTQYF.

This clone was observed once. The chain carries TRBV6-5 and TRBJ1-5; D remains unclear. In germline, CDR1 is MNHEY, CDR2 SVGAGI. Trimming stripped 6 bases from V and 2 bases from J, with 11 bases between. The length of the CDR3 is 14 residues. In DNA form, the CDR3 reads TGTGCCAGCAGGCCACATAGCGGCAATCAGCCCCAGCATTTT. It specifies CASRPHSGNQPQHF.

The table lists this clone with a few counts. V and J are TRBV5-1 and TRBJ1-5; D ambiguous. The germline V and J ends were trimmed by 5 bases and 0 bases, with 12 bases remaining between them. This CDR3 region has 15 residues. CDR1 and CDR2 (germline): SGHRS, YFSETQ. The CDR3 reads CASRPGDNSNQPQHF. In DNA form, the CDR3 reads TGCGCCAGCAGGCCAGGTGATAATAGCAATCAGCCCCAGCATTTT. Using reference TRBV5-1 and TRBJ1-5 for the parts outside the CDR3, the full variable domain is KAGVTQTPRYLIKTRGQQVTLSCSPISGHRSVSWYQQTPGQGLQFLFEYFSETQRNKGNFPGRFSGRQFSNSRSEMNVSTLELGDSALYLCASRPGDNSNQPQHFGDGTRLSIL.

This clone has more than one count but fewer than ten. The V and J genes are TRBV5-1 and TRBJ2-1; a weak D match, TRBD2 (7 bases). The CDR3 length is 15 residues. Germline lookup yields CDR1 SGHRS and CDR2 YFSETQ. The ends were cut back, 0 bases at V and 8 bases at J, with 15 bases in the middle. The chain's CDR3 is CASSLGGGANDEQFF. DNA of the CDR3: TGCGCCAGCAGCTTGGGAGGGGGGGCCAACGATGAGCAGTTCTTC.

The gene calls are TRBV7-9 and TRBJ2-7; TRBD1 matches 9 bases. CDR1 is SEHNR and CDR2 is FQNEAQ in the germline V gene (reference sequence). The CDR3 totals 15 residues. The V gene end was trimmed by 2 bases and the J gene end by 6 bases; junction bases not matched to a gene: 8. CDR3 coding DNA: TGTGCCAGCAGCTTAAGTGGGGACAGGGCAGCCGAGCAGTACTTC. Amino acid sequence: CASSLSGDRAAEQYF.

This clone has just a few counts. This chain links TRBV4-3 with TRBJ2-1; 10 bases line up with TRBD2. This CDR3 contains 19 residues. In germline, CDR1 is LGHNA, CDR2 YSLEER. V trimming: 3 bases; J trimming: 9 bases; junction bases outside the gene matches: 20. The CDR3 nucleotides are TGCGCCAGCAGCCACGCTGCGGGTCAGCGGGGGGGCGATCGGGGTGAGCAGTTCTTC. Amino acids: CASSHAAGQRGGDRGEQFF.

This chain connects TRBV14 to TRBJ2-3, with D possibly matching TRBD2 (5 bases). The ends were cut back, 4 bases at V and 3 bases at J, with 11 bases in the middle. Germline lookup yields CDR1 SGHDN and CDR2 FVKESK. The CDR3 has 14 residues. This CDR3 reads CASSPSRGTDTQYF. The CDR3 DNA reads as TGTGCCAGCAGCCCTTCGAGAGGGACAGATACGCAGTATTTT.

The V gene is TRBV7-2, the J gene TRBJ2-1, with D possibly being TRBD2 (6 bases). CDR1 is SGHTA, CDR2 FQGNSA, per germline. V dropped 5 bases and J dropped 1 base, with 15 bases sitting between them. The CDR3 has 16 residues. Here the CDR3 DNA reads TGTGCCAGCAGCACGGCCGGGACTTCATCCTACAATGAGCAGTTCTTC. Translated: CASSTAGTSSYNEQFF.

This chain joins TRBV6-5 and TRBJ2-5; D is perhaps TRBD2 (6 bases). Trimming stripped 5 bases from V and 4 bases from J, with 11 bases between. This CDR3 spans 13 amino acids. Germline CDR1 reads MNHEY; CDR2 reads SVGAGI. This CDR3 reads CASSTRGGETQYF. CDR3 DNA sequence: TGTGCCAGCAGTACACGGGGAGGAGAGACCCAGTACTTC.

The chain joins TRBV18 to TRBJ2-2; possibly TRBD2 for D (6 bases). V lost 0 bases and J lost 4, with 9 bases in between. The germline V gene has CDR1 KGHSH and CDR2 LQKENI. The CDR3 is 15 amino acids. CDR3 DNA: TGTGCCAGCTCACCACCCGGGGGTGGCACCGGGGAGCTGTTTTTT. Protein: CASSPPGGGTGELFF.

V usage is TRBV29-1 and J usage is TRBJ1-2, with 7 bases identical to TRBD1. Germline V gene lookup returns CDR1 SQVTM and CDR2 ANQGSEA. This CDR3 is built from 15 residues. The junction had 6 bases not matched to a gene; V was cut back by 1 base and J by 1 base. The CDR3 DNA follows: TGCAGCGTTGAAGCCAGGGGGGATTATAACTATGGCTACACCTTC. It encodes CSVEARGDYNYGYTF. Looking up the rest from reference TRBV29-1 and TRBJ1-2 gives the full variable domain: SAVISQKPSRDICQRGTSLTIQCQVDSQVTMMFWYRQQPGQSLTLIATANQGSEATYESGFVIDKFPISRPNLTFSTLTVSNMSPEDSSIYLCSVEARGDYNYGYTFGSGTRLTVV.

The V and J genes are TRBV6-1 and TRBJ2-3; the match to TRBD1 covers 11 bases. The CDR3 is 15 residues long. Germline CDR1 and CDR2: MNHNS and SASEGT. Germline trimming cut 6 bases from V and 4 bases from J; bases unmatched to any gene: 6. In DNA form, the CDR3 reads TGTGCCAGCAGGCCGCGGGACAGGGGGGCAGATACGCAGTATTTT. Its translation: CASRPRDRGADTQYF.

In its sample, this clone was seen a few times. V and J are TRBV5-6 and TRBJ1-5; 7 nucleotides align to TRBD1. From germline, CDR1 is SGHDT and CDR2 YYEEEE. The CDR3 contains 13 residues. The V segment lost 1 base and the J segment 7 bases; nucleotides outside the gene matches: 2. CDR3 in DNA: TGTGCCAGCAGCTTGACAGGGGAGCAGCCCCAGCATTTT. This encodes CASSLTGEQPQHF.